Given below is one T cell receptor beta chain in context. Its cognate antigen is unknown. The primer mix had 60 Vbeta and 13 Jbeta primers. Per the original methods: As a later analysis found, there were 80 million to 90 million unique TCR beta chains, of which roughly 11 million were shared. Using immunoSEQ multiplex PCR, the repertoire was profiled, and TCRdb retains in-frame clones only, with some absent. Clonal size and the V and J genes are those of that table, whereas D and trimming came from the DNA. The profile shows some 95,000 clones, over 55% of them singletons. This sample stems from a study of cytomegalovirus exposure and HLA in healthy donors. Losses at the gene ends were 2 bases for V and 7 bases for J; bases not matched to a gene: 7. CDR1 GTSNPN and CDR2 SVGIG come from the germline V gene (reference sequence). CDR3 length: 14 amino acids. Notes on the study in general: The HLA-A and HLA-B alleles of most subjects were reportedly predicted accurately from TCR beta sequences. Researchers counted roughly 150 TCR beta chains as cytomegalovirus-associated. The authors later found HLA-associated TCR beta chains more clonally expanded than equally common others.

This chain uses TRBV30 with TRBJ2-7; 11 bases agree with TRBD2. This clonotype was obtained from a woman aged 18 to 35 in good health and CMV-seropositive. Sequencing was carried out using PBMCs. CDR3 sequence reads: CAWSSLAGVGEQYF. In DNA, the CDR3 is TGTGCCTGGAGTTCACTAGCGGGAGTCGGAGAGCAGTACTTC. The whole variable domain, remainder taken from reference TRBV30 and TRBJ2-7, is SQTIHQWPATLVQPVGSPLSLECTVEGTSNPNLYWYRQAAGRGLQLLFYSVGIGQISSEVPQNLSASRPQDRQFILSSKKLLLSDSGFYLCAWSSLAGVGEQYFGPGTRLTVT.